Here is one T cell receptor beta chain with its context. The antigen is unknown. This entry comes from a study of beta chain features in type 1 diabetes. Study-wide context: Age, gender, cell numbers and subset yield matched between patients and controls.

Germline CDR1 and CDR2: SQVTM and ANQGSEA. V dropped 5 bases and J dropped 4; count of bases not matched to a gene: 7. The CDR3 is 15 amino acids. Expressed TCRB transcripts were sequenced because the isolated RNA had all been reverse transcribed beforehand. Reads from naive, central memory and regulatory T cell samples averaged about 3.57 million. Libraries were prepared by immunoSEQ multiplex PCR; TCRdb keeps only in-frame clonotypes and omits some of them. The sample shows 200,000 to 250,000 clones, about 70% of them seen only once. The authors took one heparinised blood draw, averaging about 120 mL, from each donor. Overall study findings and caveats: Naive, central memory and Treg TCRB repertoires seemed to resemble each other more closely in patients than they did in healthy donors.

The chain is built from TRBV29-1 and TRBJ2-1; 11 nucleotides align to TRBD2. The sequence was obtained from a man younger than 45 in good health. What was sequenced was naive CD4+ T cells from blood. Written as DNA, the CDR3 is TGCAGCGTTACACTAGCGGGAGCCTCTTACAATGAGCAGTTCTTC. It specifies CSVTLAGASYNEQFF.